These 30 T cell receptor beta chains originate from one sample sequenced in a study of technical replicates of blood from several donors. Libraries were prepared by immunoSEQ multiplex PCR; TCRdb keeps only in-frame clonotypes and omits some of them. The top ten hold 0.39% of the sample, which has around 50,000 clones, 90% to 96% seen once. The material sequenced was T cells isolated from PBMCs. Every receptor here comes from a human donor in good health.

The chain carries TRBV7-2 and TRBJ2-7; D remains unclear. From germline, CDR1 is SGHTA and CDR2 FQGNSA. This CDR3 is built from 13 residues. The V gene lost 1 base and the J gene lost 2 bases, with 6 bases spanning the gap. Written as DNA, the CDR3 is TGTGCCAGCAGCTTAGATCTAGCCTACGAGCAGTACTTC. This codes for CASSLDLAYEQYF.

The chain is built from TRBV13 and TRBJ2-3, with TRBD2 matching 7 bases. Germline CDR1 is PRHDT and CDR2 is FYEKMQ (reference sequence). Germline trimming cut 2 bases from V and 0 bases from J; bases unmatched to any gene: 5. The CDR3 contains 16 residues. The CDR3: CASSLRAGASTDTQYF. The CDR3 DNA follows: TGTGCCAGCAGCTTAAGGGCGGGAGCGAGCACAGATACGCAGTATTTT.

The chain employs TRBV5-1 and TRBJ1-2, with TRBD1 matching over 7 bases. The junction had 5 bases not matched to a gene; V was cut back by 4 bases and J by 2 bases. Germline V gene sequence: CDR1 SGHRS, CDR2 YFSETQ. The CDR3 loop spans 14 amino acids. CDR3 residues: CASSDIQGNYGYTF. DNA for the CDR3: TGCGCCAGCAGCGACATACAGGGGAACTATGGCTACACCTTC.

CDR3 bases: TGCAGCGTTGGGGCAGGTTTTGGAAACACCATATATTTT. Translated: CSVGAGFGNTIYF. The chain recombines TRBV29-1 with TRBJ1-3; no firm D call. Trimming cost V 4 bases and J 3 bases, with 10 bases left between them. The CDR3 contains 13 residues. The germline V gene encodes CDR1 SQVTM and CDR2 ANQGSEA.

The table lists this clone with a few counts. The chain couples TRBV11-2 to TRBJ2-7; 7 nucleotides agree with TRBD1. CDR1 is SGHAT and CDR2 is FQNNGV in the germline V gene. The CDR3 totals 16 residues. After removal of 3 bases from V and 1 base from J, the junction contained 9 bases not matched to a gene. The CDR3 nucleotides are TGTGCCAGCAGCTTCACTAGGACAGGCCCTTCCTACGAGCAGTACTTC. This sequence encodes CASSFTRTGPSYEQYF.

The chain recombines TRBV6-4 with TRBJ1-4; 7 positions match TRBD1. Germline values: CDR1 MRHNA, CDR2 SNTAGT. The V segment lost 7 bases and the J segment 7 bases; nucleotides outside the gene matches: 6. There are 13 residues in the CDR3. The CDR3 reads CASKTGRIEKLFF. The DNA for the CDR3 is TGTGCCAGCAAGACAGGGCGGATTGAAAAACTGTTTTTT.

V gene TRBV13 combines with J gene TRBJ2-1; TRBD2 might be the D (6 bases). Germline CDR1 and CDR2: PRHDT and FYEKMQ (reference sequence). The CDR3 is 15 amino acids. The germline V and J ends were trimmed by 1 base and 7 bases, with 14 bases remaining between them. As DNA, the CDR3 is TGTGCCAGCAGCTTAGACCTGGACGGGGGTAATGAGCAGTTCTTC. Translated, it gives CASSLDLDGGNEQFF.

This chain uses TRBV28 with TRBJ1-1, with 7 nucleotides matching TRBD1. Germline CDR1 and CDR2: MDHEN and SYDVKM. The CDR3 contains 14 residues. After removal of 4 bases from V and 5 bases from J, the junction contained 7 bases not matched to a gene. CDR3 region: CASSSGTTGTEAFF. DNA of the CDR3: TGTGCCAGCAGTTCCGGGACGACAGGGACTGAAGCTTTCTTT.

V is TRBV5-6 and J is TRBJ2-7; 7 nucleotides line up with TRBD1. The V segment lost 1 base and the J segment 3 bases; nucleotides outside the gene matches: 1. The CDR3 runs 13 residues. Germline values: CDR1 SGHDT, CDR2 YYEEEE. The CDR3 DNA is TGTGCCAGCAGCTTGTGGGACAGCTACGAGCAGTACTTC. Protein: CASSLWDSYEQYF.

The chain couples TRBV10-3 to TRBJ2-7; 7 bases agree with TRBD2. There are 13 residues in the CDR3. Looked up from germline, CDR1 is ENHRY and CDR2 is SYGVKD. The trim removed 7 bases at V and 5 bases at J, leaving 8 bases unmatched. CDR3 sequence: CAIKREGIDEQYF. The DNA of the CDR3 is TGTGCCATCAAGCGGGAAGGGATCGACGAGCAGTACTTC.

The chain joins TRBV15 to TRBJ2-7; D remains unclear. The CDR3 sequence is 13 residues long. Per germline, CDR1 LNHNV and CDR2 YYDKDF (reference sequence). Trimming took 0 bases from V and 6 from J, leaving 9 bases between them. CDR3: CATSRDLTSEQYF. For the CDR3, the DNA is TGTGCCACCAGCAGAGATCTAACGAGCGAGCAGTACTTC. Full variable domain (missing parts from reference TRBV15 and TRBJ2-7): DAMVIQNPRYQVTQFGKPVTLSCSQTLNHNVMYWYQQKSSQAPKLLFHYYDKDFNNEADTPDNFQSRRPNTSFCFLDIRSPGLGDTAMYLCATSRDLTSEQYFGPGTRLTVT.

The V and J genes are TRBV27 and TRBJ2-5, with D uncertain. V was cut by 3 bases and J by 4 bases, with 12 bases left in between. The CDR3 is 14 amino acids. Germline CDR1 reads MNHEY; CDR2 reads SMNVEV (reference sequence). The CDR3 loop reads CASSFSRLGETQYF. As DNA, the CDR3 is TGTGCCAGCAGTTTTTCGCGGCTCGGAGAGACCCAGTACTTC.

The chain combines TRBV7-2 with TRBJ2-3; D possibly corresponds to TRBD2 (5 bases). This CDR3 spans 15 amino acids. CDR1 and CDR2 from the germline V gene are SGHTA and FQGNSA. V was trimmed by 1 base and J by 2 bases, leaving 10 bases between them. CDR3 DNA sequence: TGTGCCAGCAGCTTAGTCGGGGTTGACACAGATACGCAGTATTTT. Its protein product is CASSLVGVDTDTQYF.

The rearrangement joins TRBV7-3 to TRBJ2-1; TRBD2 agrees at 11 bases. Trimming removed 4 bases from V and 7 bases from J; junction bases left unmatched: 6. The germline gives CDR1 SGHTA, CDR2 FQGTGA. The CDR3 consists of 15 residues. The CDR3: CASSSTVAGGNEQFF. The CDR3 coding sequence is TGTGCCAGCAGCTCTACTGTAGCGGGGGGGAATGAGCAGTTCTTC.

This chain joins TRBV11-1 and TRBJ2-7; 9 bases line up with TRBD2. V lost 6 bases and J lost 0; bases outside the gene matches: 3. CDR1 is SGHAT and CDR2 is FQDESV in the germline V gene (reference sequence). This CDR3 is built from 14 residues. The CDR3 is CASSIAGVSYEQYF. Here the CDR3 DNA reads TGTGCCAGCAGTATAGCGGGAGTCTCCTACGAGCAGTACTTC.

The chain has TRBV30 and TRBJ1-1; D unresolved. The length of the CDR3 is 13 residues. V was cut by 5 bases and J by 5 bases, with 15 bases left in between. The germline V gene encodes CDR1 GTSNPN and CDR2 SVGIG (reference sequence). Here the CDR3 reads CAWQNLRGTEAFF. CDR3 coding DNA: TGTGCCTGGCAAAACCTTAGAGGGACTGAAGCTTTCTTT.

In the case of this clone: Relative to the germline gene, one junction end is altered; a read error may explain this. The chain carries TRBV7-7 and TRBJ1-2; the match to TRBD1 covers 7 bases. Germline V CDR1 and CDR2: SSHAT, FNYEAQ (reference sequence). There are 16 residues in the CDR3. The CDR3 nucleotides read TGTGCTAGCAGCTATTGTCCCGGGACAGTTAACTATGGCTACACCTTC. Protein sequence: CASSYCPGTVNYGYTF. Drawing the rest from reference TRBV7-7 and TRBJ1-2, the complete variable domain is GAGVSQSPRYKVTKRGQDVTLRCDPISSHATLYWYQQALGQGPEFLTYFNYEAQPDKSGLPSDRFSAERPEGSISTLTIQRTEQRDSAMYRCASSYCPGTVNYGYTFGSGTRLTVV.

The chain combines TRBV4-1 with TRBJ2-7; 7 nucleotides match TRBD2. Germline V gene sequence: CDR1 MGHRA, CDR2 YSYEKL. The CDR3 contains 15 residues. Trimming cost V 4 bases and J 2 bases; bases outside gene matches: 8. The CDR3 coding sequence is TGCGCCAGCAGCCCAATAGATGGACTAGCCTACGAGCAGTACTTC. It translates to CASSPIDGLAYEQYF.

V gene TRBV7-2 combines with J gene TRBJ2-3; 7 nucleotides line up with TRBD2. CDR3 length: 15 amino acids. After removal of 1 base from V and 2 bases from J, the junction contained 3 bases not matched to a gene. In germline, CDR1 is SGHTA, CDR2 FQGNSA. The CDR3 coding sequence is TGTGCCAGCAGCTTAGAGGCGGGAGTCACAGATACGCAGTATTTT. Translated, it gives CASSLEAGVTDTQYF.

V usage is TRBV6-1 and J usage is TRBJ1-2; the D is unclear. In germline, CDR1 is MNHNS, CDR2 SASEGT. V was pared by 2 bases and J by 7 bases, with 11 bases between. The CDR3 has 13 residues. CDR3 coding DNA: TGTGCCAGCAGTGAACTTCCAGGAGGTGGCTACACCTTC. Protein: CASSELPGGGYTF.

This chain joins TRBV10-3 and TRBJ2-5; the match to TRBD1 covers 9 bases. There are 14 residues in the CDR3. CDR1 and CDR2 (germline): ENHRY, SYGVKD. The J segment lost 4 bases and the V segment lost 7 bases, leaving 7 bases of the junction unmatched. The CDR3 coding sequence is TGTGCCATCAATCACAGGGGGCAAGGAGAGACCCAGTACTTC. It translates to CAINHRGQGETQYF.

The rearrangement joins TRBV28 to TRBJ2-7; tentative D call: TRBD1 (5 bases). Germline V gene sequence: CDR1 MDHEN, CDR2 SYDVKM. This CDR3 has 17 residues. V shed 1 base and J shed 0 bases, with 16 bases lying between them. The CDR3 region is CASSLYVWGGRSYEQYF. CDR3 sequence (DNA): TGTGCCAGCAGTTTATACGTCTGGGGCGGCCGCTCCTACGAGCAGTACTTC.

The chain employs TRBV5-6 and TRBJ2-1; 11 nucleotides agree with TRBD2. Germline CDR1 SGHDT, CDR2 YYEEEE. The V gene end was trimmed by 2 bases and the J gene end by 13 bases; junction bases not matched to a gene: 14. The CDR3 length is 16 residues. CDR3 nucleotide sequence: TGTGCCAGCAGCTTAACCCGACTAGCGGGATACGCCGCACAGTTCTTC. This gives the protein CASSLTRLAGYAAQFF.

This chain connects TRBV4-1 to TRBJ2-1, with 7 bases identical to TRBD2. The CDR3 contains 17 residues. The trim removed 3 bases at V and 7 bases at J, leaving 15 bases unmatched. CDR1 MGHRA and CDR2 YSYEKL come from the germline V gene. CDR3 bases: TGCGCCAGCAGCCATGGGGAGGGAGGGTATCGGGGAAATGAGCAGTTCTTC. Residues: CASSHGEGGYRGNEQFF.

The chain combines TRBV6-5 with TRBJ1-1, with a possible D match to TRBD1 (6 bases). There are 15 residues in the CDR3. V shed 6 bases and J shed 2 bases, with 16 bases lying between them. Germline V gene lookup returns CDR1 MNHEY and CDR2 SVGAGI. As DNA, the CDR3 is TGTGCCAGCAGCAACCCGGGGGGGCTTAACACTGAAGCTTTCTTT. It codes for CASSNPGGLNTEAFF.

V usage is TRBV6-1 and J usage is TRBJ2-7, with a weak D call TRBD1 (6 bases). Between the trimmed V and J ends, which lost 2 bases and 2 bases, there was a span of 10 bases. The germline V gene has CDR1 MNHNS and CDR2 SASEGT. This CDR3 is 14 amino acids long. The CDR3 sequence is CASSETGQAYEQYF. CDR3 nucleotides: TGTGCCAGCAGTGAAACAGGGCAAGCCTACGAGCAGTACTTC.

The chain employs TRBV2 and TRBJ1-1; possibly TRBD1 for D (5 bases). V lost 3 bases to trimming and J lost 0 bases, with 11 bases between them. This CDR3 is built from 15 residues. Germline V CDR1 and CDR2: SNHLY, FYNNEI. The CDR3 DNA reads as TGTGCCAGCAGTGAGGGGCCAGCAATGAACACTGAAGCTTTCTTT. Protein sequence: CASSEGPAMNTEAFF.

V is TRBV30 and J is TRBJ1-1; perhaps TRBD1 as D (6 bases). This CDR3 spans 13 amino acids. Looked up from germline, CDR1 is GTSNPN and CDR2 is SVGIG (reference sequence). V was trimmed by 2 bases and J by 1 base, leaving 8 bases between them. The CDR3 bases are TGTGCCTGGAGTACAGGGACGAACACTGAAGCTTTCTTT. Translating gives CAWSTGTNTEAFF. Full variable domain (rest looked up from reference TRBV30 and TRBJ1-1): SQTIHQWPATLVQPVGSPLSLECTVEGTSNPNLYWYRQAAGRGLQLLFYSVGIGQISSEVPQNLSASRPQDRQFILSSKKLLLSDSGFYLCAWSTGTNTEAFFGQGTRLTVV.

The CDR3 spells CASSLKRLAVIHEQYF. CDR3 nucleotide sequence: TGTGCCAGCAGTCTTAAAAGACTAGCGGTAATCCACGAGCAGTACTTC. The J gene is TRBJ2-7, the V gene TRBV27, with 9 bases identical to TRBD2. This CDR3 region has 16 residues. J gave up 5 bases and V 5 bases, and 13 bases lay outside the gene matches. Germline V CDR1 and CDR2: MNHEY, SMNVEV (reference sequence).

V gene TRBV11-3 combines with J gene TRBJ1-1; TRBD1 might be the D (5 bases). Per germline, CDR1 SGHNT and CDR2 YENEEA. V lost 4 bases to trimming and J lost 9 bases, with 12 bases between them. The CDR3 loop spans 12 amino acids. The CDR3 here is CASSSNSGKAFF. DNA of the CDR3: TGTGCCAGCAGCTCAAATTCAGGGAAAGCTTTCTTT.